What follows is one T cell receptor (beta chain) and its context. This record belongs to a study of T cell changes during pregnancy in multiple sclerosis. The protocol was immunoSEQ multiplex PCR, while the TCRdb copy is restricted to in-frame clones and leaves out a portion. Of roughly 40,000 clones in the sample, about 91% were seen once. Germline V CDR1 and CDR2: GTSNPN, SVGIG (reference sequence). V dropped 5 bases and J dropped 7; count of bases not matched to a gene: 10. This CDR3 region has 13 residues. The chain combines TRBV30 with TRBJ2-7, with 8 bases lining up with TRBD1. This sequence was found in a female donor with multiple sclerosis, enrolled in a pregnancy study. Sequences were derived from CD4+ T cells from peripheral blood mononuclear cells, sampled before pregnancy. The CDR3 DNA reads as TGTGCCTGGGGGGGCAGGGGGCAAGGTGAGCAGTACTTC. It specifies CAWGGRGQGEQYF. Drawing the rest from reference TRBV30 and TRBJ2-7, the complete variable domain is SQTIHQWPATLVQPVGSPLSLECTVEGTSNPNLYWYRQAAGRGLQLLFYSVGIGQISSEVPQNLSASRPQDRQFILSSKKLLLSDSGFYLCAWGGRGQGEQYFGPGTRLTVT.